These 4 T cell receptor beta chains originate from one sample sequenced in a study of blood T cells in healthy people across ages. Alongside a J-beta primer mix, a sample-barcoded 5' primer served in a second PCR lasting roughly 7 to 11 cycles. MiXCR, run by TCRdb on the 5' RACE reads, gives a single entry per CDR3 protein. Counted here are approximately 730,000 distinct CDR3 sequences, 53% occurring once; the ten biggest clones make up about 38%. Sequencing input: blood. These receptors were collected from a man at least 80 years old in good health.

This clonotype has a handful of counts. The chain carries TRBV7-9 and TRBJ2-5; D is possibly TRBD1 (5 bases). Trimming removed 7 bases at V and 5 bases at J, with 17 bases between. Germline lookup yields CDR1 SEHNR and CDR2 FQNEAQ (reference sequence). This CDR3 contains 14 residues. Written as DNA, the CDR3 is TGTGCCAGCACCAGGCCAGGGTTCGGGGAGACCCAGTACTTC. Residues: CASTRPGFGETQYF.

The chain joins TRBV6-5 to TRBJ1-2, with a weak D call TRBD1 (6 bases). The V and J ends lost 4 bases and 5 bases respectively, with 17 bases between them. This CDR3 is built from 15 residues. Per the germline V gene, CDR1 is MNHEY and CDR2 is SVGAGI. The CDR3 sequence: CASSSLGGARYGYTF. CDR3 nucleotides: TGTGCCAGCAGTTCCCTGGGGGGGGCGAGATATGGCTACACCTTC.

This sequence joins TRBV20-1 and TRBJ2-1, with unresolved D. The germline V and J ends were trimmed by 0 bases and 5 bases, with 11 bases remaining between them. The CDR3 consists of 14 residues. Germline V gene data show CDR1 as DFQATT and CDR2 as SNEGSKA (reference sequence). CDR3 in DNA: TGCAGTGCTAGAGACCCGGAGCTGCACAATGAGCAGTTCTTC. This sequence encodes CSARDPELHNEQFF.

This clonotype was recorded once. The chain uses TRBV2 and TRBJ1-1; D call uncertain. V lost 6 bases and J lost 6, with 14 bases in between. This CDR3 comprises 13 residues. The germline CDR1 and CDR2 sequences are SNHLY and FYNNEI. The CDR3 protein is CASSVQSSPEAFF. CDR3 bases: TGTGCCAGCAGCGTCCAATCAAGCCCTGAAGCTTTCTTT.